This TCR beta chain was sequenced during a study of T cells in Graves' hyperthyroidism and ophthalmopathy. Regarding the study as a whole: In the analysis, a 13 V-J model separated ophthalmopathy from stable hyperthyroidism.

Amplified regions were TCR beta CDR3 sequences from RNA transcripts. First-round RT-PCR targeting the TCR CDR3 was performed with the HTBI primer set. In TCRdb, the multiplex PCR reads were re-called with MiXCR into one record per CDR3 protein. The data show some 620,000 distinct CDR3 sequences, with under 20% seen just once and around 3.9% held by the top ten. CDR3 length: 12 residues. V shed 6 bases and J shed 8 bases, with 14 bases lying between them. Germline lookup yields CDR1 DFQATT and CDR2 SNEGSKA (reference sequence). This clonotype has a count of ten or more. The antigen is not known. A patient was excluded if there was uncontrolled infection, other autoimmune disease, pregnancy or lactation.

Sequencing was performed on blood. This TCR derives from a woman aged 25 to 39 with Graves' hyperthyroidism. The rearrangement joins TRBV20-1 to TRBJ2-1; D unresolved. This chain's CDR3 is CSAHRDGDEQFF. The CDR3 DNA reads TGCAGTGCACACCGCGACGGCGATGAGCAGTTCTTC.